Listed below are T cell receptor beta chains from one sample, sequenced in a study of T cell changes during pregnancy in multiple sclerosis. The protocol was immunoSEQ multiplex PCR, while the TCRdb copy is restricted to in-frame clones and leaves out a portion. The data show just over 50,000 clones, roughly 94% seen once. The starting material was CD4+ T cells from peripheral blood mononuclear cells, obtained in the second trimester of pregnancy. All receptors come from a female donor with multiple sclerosis, enrolled in a pregnancy study. CDR3s include the opening cysteine and the closing phenylalanine or tryptophan. A D gene is named only where the DNA matches it firmly. Size is stated for part of the rows, as once, few or many counts, or as a class when the clone is expanded.

abundance,d_gene,j_gene,v_gene,CDR3nt,CDR3aa
.,.,TRBJ2-7,TRBV5-4,TGTGCCAGCAGCTTGGCCCACAGCCCCTACGAGCAGTACTTC,CASSLAHSPYEQYF
.,.,TRBJ1-2,TRBV5-6,TGTGCCAGCAGCCCGAAAGACAGAGGAGAGGGCTACACCTTC,CASSPKDRGEGYTF
.,.,TRBJ2-6,TRBV5-1,TGCGCCAGCAGCTTGGTCCCCAGGGGTAACCCTTCTGGGGCCAACGTCCTGACTTTC,CASSLVPRGNPSGANVLTF
.,.,TRBJ2-1,TRBV7-2,TGTGCCAGCACCACCTACAATGAGCAGTTCTTC,CASTTYNEQFF
.,TRBD1,TRBJ1-2,TRBV10-3,TGTGCCATCAGTGAGGGACAGGGGTATGGCTACACCTTC,CAISEGQGYGYTF
.,.,TRBJ2-7,TRBV5-1,TGCGCCAGCAGCTTCGCCCAGGGGTGGGACGAGCAGTACTTC,CASSFAQGWDEQYF
.,.,TRBJ1-5,TRBV15,TGTGCCACCACCCCCGAACAGGGTCAGCCCCAGCATTTT,CATTPEQGQPQHF
once,.,TRBJ2-1,TRBV15,TGTGCCACCAGCAGCGGGGGTCGGAGCTCCTACAATGAGCAGTTCTTC,CATSSGGRSSYNEQFF
.,TRBD2,TRBJ2-1,TRBV19,TGTGCCAGTAGTCCCAGAGGGACTAGCGGGGGTTACTCCTACAATGAGCAGTTCTTC,CASSPRGTSGGYSYNEQFF
few,.,TRBJ2-3,TRBV5-6,TGTGCCAGCAGCATACAATATTCAGATACGCAGTATTTT,CASSIQYSDTQYF
.,TRBD1,TRBJ2-7,TRBV19,TGTGCCAGTAGGGGACAGGGAAATGCTGAGCAGTACTTC,CASRGQGNAEQYF
.,TRBD2,TRBJ2-5,TRBV7-3,TGTGCCAGCAGCTCCGGGATAGCGGGGGGCCAAGAGACCCAGTACTTC,CASSSGIAGGQETQYF
.,.,TRBJ2-1,TRBV7-2,TGTGCCAGCAGCTCGGGATTCGTGGGGGAGCAGTTCTTC,CASSSGFVGEQFF
.,TRBD1,TRBJ1-1,TRBV2,TGTGCCAGCCGACGAGGACAGGGGACGGGCACTGAAGCTTTCTTT,CASRRGQGTGTEAFF
once,TRBD2,TRBJ2-7,TRBV25-1,TGTGCCAGCAGCCGGGCGGGCGGGGGATTGGCCTACGAGCAGTACTTC,CASSRAGGGLAYEQYF
.,TRBD1,TRBJ1-5,TRBV4-1,TGCGCCAGCAGCCAAGGGGACAGAGACAATCAGCCCCAGCATTTT,CASSQGDRDNQPQHF
.,TRBD1,TRBJ2-1,TRBV7-2,TGTGCCAGCAGCATCCGCCGGGACAGGGCAAATGAGCAGTTCTTC,CASSIRRDRANEQFF
.,TRBD1,TRBJ1-4,TRBV7-2,TGTGCCAGCAGCTTTGACAGGGTCGATGAAAAACTGTTTTTT,CASSFDRVDEKLFF
.,.,TRBJ1-2,TRBV29-1,TGCAGCTTTCGCGACAATAGGAATGGTGGCTACACCTTC,CSFRDNRNGGYTF
.,TRBD2,TRBJ2-3,TRBV9,TGTGCCAGCAGCGCCTCGACTAGCGGGCTAATTCGAGCAGATACGCAGTATTTT,CASSASTSGLIRADTQYF
.,TRBD1,TRBJ1-5,TRBV30,TGTGCCTGGAGAGGGACAGGGGGCAATCAGCCCCAGCATTTT,CAWRGTGGNQPQHF
.,.,TRBJ1-2,TRBV4-2,TGTGCCAGCAGCCTCCGGGATTCAAGGGGCTACACCTTC,CASSLRDSRGYTF
.,TRBD1,TRBJ1-1,TRBV9,TGTGCCAGCAGCACCTCAGGGGGCTGGAACACTGAAGCTTTCTTT,CASSTSGGWNTEAFF
.,TRBD2,TRBJ2-3,TRBV6-1,TGTGCCAGCAGTTTCGGGGGGGGCACAGATACGCAGTATTTT,CASSFGGGTDTQYF
.,TRBD1,TRBJ2-5,TRBV15,TGTGCCACCAGCAGTGAACTAGGGACAGGGAGTAAGCAGTACTTC,CATSSELGTGSKQYF
.,TRBD1,TRBJ2-5,TRBV18,TGTGCCAGCTCTATCCGGGACAGACAAGAGACCCAGTACTTC,CASSIRDRQETQYF
few,.,TRBJ1-1,TRBV18,TGTGCCAGCTCACCAGGGAGGGAAACTGAAGCTTTCTTT,CASSPGRETEAFF
once,.,TRBJ2-5,TRBV7-6,TGTGCCAGCAGCTTAAGCGCCAAAGAGACCCAGTACTTC,CASSLSAKETQYF
.,.,TRBJ1-2,TRBV19,TGTGCCAGTAGTATCCTTTCTGGCTACACCTTC,CASSILSGYTF
.,.,TRBJ2-7,TRBV4-1,TGCGCCAGCAGCCCTCTTGTGGGGCGGGGAAACTACGAGCAGTACTTC,CASSPLVGRGNYEQYF
once,TRBD1,TRBJ1-2,TRBV19,TGTGCCAGTACCCCCCGGCAGGGGGAAGGCTATGGCTACACCTTC,CASTPRQGEGYGYTF
.,TRBD1,TRBJ2-2,TRBV10-3,TGTGCCATCAGTGACGGGACAGGGCTGGGTGTGGCCGGGGAGCTGTTTTTT,CAISDGTGLGVAGELFF
once,TRBD1,TRBJ1-2,TRBV19,TGTGCCAGTAGTATGGGACAGGGAATCTATGGCTACACCTTC,CASSMGQGIYGYTF
few,TRBD1,TRBJ1-1,TRBV9,TGTGCCAGCAGCGGGACGGGAGGGGGCGAAGCTTTCTTT,CASSGTGGGEAFF
.,.,TRBJ1-1,TRBV30,TGTGCCTGGGGATCGGGGGGCTACACTGAAGCTTTCTTT,CAWGSGGYTEAFF
few,TRBD1,TRBJ1-1,TRBV10-3,TGTGCCATTTCTACCGGGACAGCAAACACTGAAGCTTTCTTT,CAISTGTANTEAFF
.,TRBD1,TRBJ1-2,TRBV18,TGTGCCAGCTCACTCACAGGGGTGGCTCCGGTAGGCTACACCTTC,CASSLTGVAPVGYTF
once,.,TRBJ1-2,TRBV19,TGTGCCAGTAGTCACAGGGATTCTTTATCCCTCTATGGCTACACCTTC,CASSHRDSLSLYGYTF
.,.,TRBJ1-5,TRBV9,TGTGCCATACAGGATGTCGACGAGGCGGTGAATCAGCCCCAGCATTTT,CAIQDVDEAVNQPQHF
.,.,TRBJ1-1,TRBV28,TGTGCCAGCAGTTCGAGCAGGGGAGCTTTCTTT,CASSSSRGAFF
.,.,TRBJ2-3,TRBV14,TGTGCCAGCAGCCCCTCGTCCAGCACAGATACGCAGTATTTT,CASSPSSSTDTQYF
.,TRBD1,TRBJ1-1,TRBV7-2,TGTGCCAGCAGCCCCCGGACAGGATTAACTGAAGCTTTCTTT,CASSPRTGLTEAFF
.,.,TRBJ1-1,TRBV7-9,TGTGCCAGCAGCTTAGGACAGATGAACACTGAAGCTTTCTTT,CASSLGQMNTEAFF
.,.,TRBJ2-1,TRBV7-9,TGTGCCAGCAGCTTACCCGCTACAGGGACGGGATACAATGAGCAGTTCTTC,CASSLPATGTGYNEQFF
.,TRBD2,TRBJ2-5,TRBV18,TGTGCCAGCTCACCCCTAGCGGACCAAGAGACCCAGTACTTC,CASSPLADQETQYF
.,TRBD1,TRBJ2-5,TRBV7-3,TGTGCCAGCAGCGCTAACAGGGGGCTCTCGGAGACCCAGTACTTC,CASSANRGLSETQYF
.,.,TRBJ2-6,TRBV9,TGTGCCAGCAGCGTAGCTTATTGGACGGGATCTGGGGCCAACGTCCTGACTTTC,CASSVAYWTGSGANVLTF
.,TRBD1,TRBJ1-2,TRBV5-5,TGTGCCAGCAGCTTAGGGGGCGCAAGTGGCTACACCTTC,CASSLGGASGYTF
.,.,TRBJ1-2,TRBV19,TGTGCCAGTAGTATCCACAAGGGGCACGGCTATGGCTACACCTTC,CASSIHKGHGYGYTF
.,TRBD1,TRBJ2-3,TRBV29-1,TGCAGCGTTGAAGCCCGGGACAGGGGCACAGATACGCAGTATTTT,CSVEARDRGTDTQYF
.,.,TRBJ2-1,TRBV5-4,TGTGCCAGCAGCACGCTACTAGTGGGGAATGAGCAGTTCTTC,CASSTLLVGNEQFF
.,TRBD1,TRBJ1-1,TRBV6-5,TGTGCCAGCAGCCCAGGGACAGCGAGGACTGAAGCTTTCTTT,CASSPGTARTEAFF
.,TRBD1,TRBJ1-2,TRBV18,TGTGCCAGCTCACCACCCGGACAGGGGATAGTTGGCTACACCTTC,CASSPPGQGIVGYTF
.,TRBD1,TRBJ2-7,TRBV9,TGTGCCAGCAGCGTAGCTTTGGACAGGGAGGTCGAGCAGTACTTC,CASSVALDREVEQYF